This T cell receptor beta chain was sequenced during a study of T cells and Merkel cell carcinoma outcomes. Broader study findings: Repertoire plus T-cell density reportedly predicted Merkel cell carcinoma outcomes.

This CDR3 has 13 amino acids. V dropped 1 base and J dropped 5 bases, with 9 bases sitting between them. Germline loops: CDR1 SGHRS, CDR2 YFSETQ. Assay used: immunoSEQ multiplex PCR; TCRdb lists only in-frame clones, some missing. The sample holds more than 6,000 clones, roughly 88% seen once. On this clone: The antigen is not known.

Sequencing was carried out using tumor tissue from Merkel cell carcinoma. The V call is TRBV5-1, the J call TRBJ1-2, with a weak D call TRBD1 (5 bases). This clonotype was obtained from a human donor with Merkel cell carcinoma. In DNA form, the CDR3 reads TGCGCCAGCAGCTTGTCGGGGGAATATGGCTACACCTTC. This codes for CASSLSGEYGYTF.